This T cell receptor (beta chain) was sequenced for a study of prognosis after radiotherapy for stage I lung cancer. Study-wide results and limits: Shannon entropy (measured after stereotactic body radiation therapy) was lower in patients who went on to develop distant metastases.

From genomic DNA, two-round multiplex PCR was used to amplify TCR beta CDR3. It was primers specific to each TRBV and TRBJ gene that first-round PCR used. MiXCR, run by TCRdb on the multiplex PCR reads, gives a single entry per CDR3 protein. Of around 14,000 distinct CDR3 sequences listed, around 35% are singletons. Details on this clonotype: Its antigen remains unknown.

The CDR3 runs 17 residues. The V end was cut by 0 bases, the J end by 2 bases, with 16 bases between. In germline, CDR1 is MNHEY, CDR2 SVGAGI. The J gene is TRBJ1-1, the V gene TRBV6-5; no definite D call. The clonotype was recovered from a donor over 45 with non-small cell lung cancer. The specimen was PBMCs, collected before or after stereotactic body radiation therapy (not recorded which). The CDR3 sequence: CASSYSILVQANTEAFF. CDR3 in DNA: TGTGCCAGCAGTTACTCGATCCTAGTGCAGGCTAACACTGAAGCTTTCTTT.